This T cell receptor beta chain was obtained from a study of PD-1 blockade in classical Hodgkin lymphoma. As for the study in general: Patients were treated with nivolumab at 3 mg/kg, and this was given intravenously every 2 weeks. Whole-study findings and limits: The study found complete responders had baseline diversity similar to newly diagnosed patients.

V lost 7 bases, J lost 12 bases, and 14 bases stayed unmatched. The germline V gene encodes CDR1 MDHEN and CDR2 SYDVKM. The CDR3 totals 14 residues. Measured with immunoSEQ multiplex PCR; TCRdb has only the in-frame clones, and not every one. Among roughly 30,000 clones, roughly 80% were seen once, and the ten largest hold approximately 0.62%. Time point denoted: cycle 4 day 1 (C4D1), after five to seven weeks of nivolumab. Each patient's relapse followed autologous stem cell transplantation, and brentuximab vedotin exposure varied. CD4+ T cells were purified from thawed PBMCs by negative selection. Best responses were complete response, partial response or progressive disease. Details on this clone: The antigen remains unidentified.

The specimen was CD4+ T cells from blood, collected before the fourth cycle of nivolumab. The clonotype originates from a human donor with classical Hodgkin lymphoma. The rearrangement uses TRBV28 and TRBJ1-4, with TRBD1 matching 7 bases. CDR3 coding DNA: TGTGCCAGCATGCAAAAGGGGGCGCGGATTCAACTGTTTTTT. Translation: CASMQKGARIQLFF.